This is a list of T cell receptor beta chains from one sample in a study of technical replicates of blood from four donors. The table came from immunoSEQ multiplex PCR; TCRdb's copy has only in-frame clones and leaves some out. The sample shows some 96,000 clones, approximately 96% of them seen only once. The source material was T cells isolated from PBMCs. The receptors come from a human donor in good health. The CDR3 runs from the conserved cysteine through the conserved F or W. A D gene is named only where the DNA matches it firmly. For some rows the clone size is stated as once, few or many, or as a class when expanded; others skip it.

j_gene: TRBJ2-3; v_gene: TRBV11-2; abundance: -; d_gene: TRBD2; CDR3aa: CASSLEGLFTDTQYF; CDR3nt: TGTGCCAGCAGCTTAGAGGGACTATTCACAGATACGCAGTATTTT
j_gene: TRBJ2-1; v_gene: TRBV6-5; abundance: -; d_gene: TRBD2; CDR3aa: CASSYRLAGGAQSFF; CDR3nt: TGTGCCAGCAGTTATAGGCTAGCGGGAGGGGCCCAGTCGTTCTTC
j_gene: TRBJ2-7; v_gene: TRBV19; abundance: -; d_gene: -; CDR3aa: CASKRRGGDEQYF; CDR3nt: TGTGCCAGCAAGCGGAGGGGGGGCGACGAGCAGTACTTC
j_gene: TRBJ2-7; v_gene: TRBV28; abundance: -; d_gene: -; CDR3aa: CASTVPGSYEQYF; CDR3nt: TGTGCCAGCACCGTCCCCGGGTCCTACGAGCAGTACTTC
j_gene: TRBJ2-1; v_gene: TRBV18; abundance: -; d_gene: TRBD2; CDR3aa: CASSPNTRGGNEQFF; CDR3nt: TGTGCCAGCTCCCCCAATACGCGGGGGGGCAATGAGCAGTTCTTC
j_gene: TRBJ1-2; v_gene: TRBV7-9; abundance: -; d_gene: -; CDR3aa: CASSLELGYGYTF; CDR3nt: TGTGCCAGCAGCTTAGAGCTCGGCTATGGCTACACCTTC
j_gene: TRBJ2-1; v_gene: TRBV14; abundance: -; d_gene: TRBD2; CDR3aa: CASSQGLAGPSAYNEQFF; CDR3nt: TGTGCCAGCAGCCAAGGACTAGCGGGGCCCTCTGCATACAATGAGCAGTTCTTC
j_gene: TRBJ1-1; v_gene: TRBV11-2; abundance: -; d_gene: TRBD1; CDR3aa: CASSQGADTEAFF; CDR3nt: TGTGCCAGCAGCCAGGGGGCGGACACTGAAGCTTTCTTT
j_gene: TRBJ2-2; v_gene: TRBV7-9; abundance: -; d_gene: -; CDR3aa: CASTRGPTALSNTGELFF; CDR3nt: TGTGCCAGCACCCGAGGCCCGACGGCCCTTTCGAACACCGGGGAGCTGTTTTTT
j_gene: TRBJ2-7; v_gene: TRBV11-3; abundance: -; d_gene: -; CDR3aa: CASSSFRDNSHEQYF; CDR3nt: TGTGCCAGCAGCAGTTTCCGGGACAATTCTCACGAGCAGTACTTC
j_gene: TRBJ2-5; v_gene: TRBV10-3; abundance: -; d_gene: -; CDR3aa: CAISPSTGRERETQYF; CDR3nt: TGTGCCATCAGTCCCTCGACAGGAAGGGAGAGAGAGACCCAGTACTTC
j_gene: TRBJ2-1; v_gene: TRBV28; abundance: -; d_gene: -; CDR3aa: CASGPSSVIYNEQFF; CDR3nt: TGTGCCAGCGGCCCCTCTTCCGTAATATACAATGAGCAGTTCTTC
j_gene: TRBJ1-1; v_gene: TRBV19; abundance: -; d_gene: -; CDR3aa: CASTPLSGGNTEAFF; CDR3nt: TGTGCCAGTACACCTCTTTCTGGAGGGAACACTGAAGCTTTCTTT
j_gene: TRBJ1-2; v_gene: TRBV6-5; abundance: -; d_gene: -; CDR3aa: CASKKQGLHGYTF; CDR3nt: TGTGCCAGCAAAAAACAGGGATTGCATGGCTACACCTTC
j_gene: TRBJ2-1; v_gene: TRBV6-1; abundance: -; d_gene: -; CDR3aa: CASSEVADYNEQFF; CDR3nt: TGTGCCAGCAGTGAAGTAGCTGACTACAATGAGCAGTTCTTC
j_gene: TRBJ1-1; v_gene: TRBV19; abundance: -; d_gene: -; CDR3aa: CASSLTDYTEAFF; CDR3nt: TGTGCCAGTAGCTTGACAGACTACACTGAAGCTTTCTTT
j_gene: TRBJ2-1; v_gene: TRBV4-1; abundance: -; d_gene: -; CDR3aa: CASSQAQYNEQFF; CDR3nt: TGCGCCAGCAGCCAAGCCCAGTACAATGAGCAGTTCTTC
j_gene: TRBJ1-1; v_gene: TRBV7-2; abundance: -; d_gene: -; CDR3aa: CASRTFGVNTEAFF; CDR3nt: TGTGCCAGCAGGACCTTCGGGGTGAACACTGAAGCTTTCTTT
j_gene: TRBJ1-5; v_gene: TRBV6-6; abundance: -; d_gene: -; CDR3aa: CASRSGTWGSNQPQHF; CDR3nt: TGTGCCAGCAGATCCGGGACATGGGGCAGCAATCAGCCCCAGCATTTT
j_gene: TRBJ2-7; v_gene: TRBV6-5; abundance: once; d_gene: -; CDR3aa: CASSSWTRSYEQYF; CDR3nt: TGTGCCAGCAGTTCTTGGACTCGATCCTACGAGCAGTACTTC
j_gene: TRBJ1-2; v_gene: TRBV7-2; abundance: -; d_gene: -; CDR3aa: CASSDLIPTGYTF; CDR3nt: TGTGCCAGCAGCGACTTAATCCCCACGGGCTACACCTTC
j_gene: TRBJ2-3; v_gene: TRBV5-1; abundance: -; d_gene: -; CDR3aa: CASSWGNRGTDTQYF; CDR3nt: TGCGCCAGCAGCTGGGGGAACAGGGGCACAGATACGCAGTATTTT
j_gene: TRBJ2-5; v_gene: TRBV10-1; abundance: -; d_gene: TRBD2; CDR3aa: CASSDLEGLAGGPKETQYF; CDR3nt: TGCGCCAGCAGTGACCTCGAGGGACTAGCGGGAGGGCCGAAGGAGACCCAGTACTTC
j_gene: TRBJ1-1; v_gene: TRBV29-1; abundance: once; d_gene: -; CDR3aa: CSVEVSYKGKAFF; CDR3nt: TGCAGCGTTGAAGTGTCATATAAGGGGAAAGCTTTCTTT
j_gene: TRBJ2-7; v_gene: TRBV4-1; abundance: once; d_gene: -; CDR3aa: CASSQEDRGSYEQYF; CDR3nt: TGCGCCAGCAGCCAAGAGGACAGAGGGTCCTACGAGCAGTACTTC
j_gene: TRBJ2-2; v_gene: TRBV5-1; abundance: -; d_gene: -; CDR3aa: CASSPTVGGNTGELFF; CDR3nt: TGCGCCAGCAGCCCCACGGTGGGGGGGAACACCGGGGAGCTGTTTTTT